The 12 T cell receptor beta chains listed next were all sequenced from one sample in a study of vaccination and CD4 T cells after COVID-19 (dated 2022 in TCRdb). Interpreted using the paper, the treatment or condition label stands for: approximately 10-day PBMC culture with coronavirus spike peptide pools or control peptides (ViraFEST assay). Library method: PCR. The listed sequencing device is Illumina iSeq 100. At the Johns Hopkins FTIC core, DNA from the cultured CD4+ T cells underwent TCR sequencing with the Oncomine TCR Beta short-read assay. Starting from the raw public reads, TCRdb applied fastp trimming at Q25, assembled clones with MiXCR and retained in-frame beta chains. Duplicate CDR3 protein sequences are folded into a single record with the most common DNA and genes. This sample lists roughly 8,700 distinct CDR3 sequences; 23% were detected once. Of the sample, about 20% is held by the ten largest clones.

No cognate antigen is known for these TCRs. Sequencing input: cultured CD4+ T cells from blood. Source of these receptors: a human donor with COVID-19.

There are a few counts of this clonotype. This rearrangement joins TRBV12-3 or TRBV12-4 to TRBJ2-2; D is undetermined. Trimming shortened V by 7 bases and J by 2 bases, and 8 bases separated the two germline ends. The CDR3 spans 13 residues. CDR3 loop: CASTRQNTGELFF. The DNA of the CDR3 is TGTGCCAGCACGAGACAAAACACCGGGGAGCTGTTTTTT.

The chain is built from TRBV4-1 and TRBJ1-2, with D possibly matching TRBD1 (6 bases). Germline V gene data show CDR1 as MGHRA and CDR2 as YSYEKL. V lost 2 bases to trimming and J lost 8 bases, with 12 bases between them. The CDR3 length is 13 residues. The CDR3 bases are TGCGCCAGCAGCCAACCGACAGGAGGCGGCTACACCTTC. Translation: CASSQPTGGGYTF.

By share of the sample, this clonotype is medium-sized. The chain combines TRBV21-1 with TRBJ2-5; the DNA was not compared with TRBD1, the D call given in the table. TRBV21-1 has pseudogene status. The CDR3 has 13 amino acids. The CDR3 DNA sequence: TGTGCCAGCGTACGGGGGGGCTGGGAGACCCAGTACTTC. Residues: CASVRGGWETQYF.

This clonotype is classed as large. V usage is TRBV20-1 and J usage is TRBJ2-7; the match to TRBD1 covers 8 bases. Germline CDR1 is DFQATT and CDR2 is SNEGSKA (reference sequence). The CDR3 length is 13 residues. With V trimmed by 6 bases and J by 5 bases, 9 bases remained unmatched. The CDR3 nucleotides are TGCAGTGCCACTGCGACAGGGGTCGACGAGCAGTACTTC. Amino acids: CSATATGVDEQYF.

This clonotype was observed a handful of times. The V call is TRBV4-1, the J call TRBJ1-2; D gene uncertain. CDR1 is MGHRA and CDR2 is YSYEKL in the germline V gene. CDR3 length equals 15 residues. V was shortened by 0 bases and J by 2 bases, with 10 bases between the two germline ends. CDR3 nucleotide sequence: TGCGCCAGCAGCCAAGAAGTCACCAACAACTATGGCTACACCTTC. This gives the protein CASSQEVTNNYGYTF.

This clonotype has more than one count but fewer than ten. DNA of the CDR3: TGTGCCAGCAGCAGGGGACAGACCCTATACAATGAGCAGTTCTTC. Its translation: CASSRGQTLYNEQFF. This sequence joins TRBV7-6 and TRBJ2-1; the match to TRBD1 covers 7 bases. V trimming: 5 bases; J trimming: 4 bases; junction bases outside the gene matches: 8. Germline V gene data show CDR1 as SGHVS and CDR2 as FNYEAQ. CDR3 size: 15 residues.

This clonotype is deemed medium-sized. One junction end disagrees with the germline gene, perhaps due to a read error. J is TRBJ1-5 and V is TRBV6-1, with 7 bases matching TRBD1. Germline CDR1 and CDR2: MNHNS and SASEGT. The CDR3 is 16 residues long. The CDR3 region has the DNA TGTGCCAGCACTGAACCTGGCAGGGGGAGCTATCAGCCCCAGCATTTT. This codes for CASTEPGRGSYQPQHF.

This chain uses TRBV7-9 with TRBJ2-5; D possibly uses TRBD1 or TRBD2 (5 bases each). Germline CDR1 SEHNR, CDR2 FQNEAQ (reference sequence). V was cut by 1 base and J by 9 bases, with 12 bases left in between. CDR3 size: 13 residues. Here the CDR3 DNA reads TGTGCCAGCAGCTTAGACGGGGCGCTGGCCCAGTACTTC. This sequence encodes CASSLDGALAQYF.

This clonotype was counted between two and nine times. J is TRBJ1-3 and V is TRBV19; TRBD1 is a possible D gene (6 bases). The V gene lost 5 bases and the J gene lost 3 bases, with 17 bases spanning the gap. Germline CDR1 reads LNHDA; CDR2 reads SQIVND (reference sequence). The CDR3 is 16 residues long. The CDR3 is CASSFTTGGGGNTIYF. CDR3 DNA: TGTGCCAGTAGTTTCACTACCGGGGGCGGTGGAAACACCATATATTTT.

This clonotype was counted a few times. The chain links TRBV6-4 to TRBJ1-1, with a weak D call TRBD1 (5 bases). This CDR3 is built from 13 residues. V lost 7 bases and J lost 1, with 10 bases in between. The germline gives CDR1 MRHNA, CDR2 SNTAGT. The CDR3: CASIRGGNTEAFF. CDR3 DNA: TGTGCCAGCATAAGGGGAGGGAACACTGAAGCTTTCTTT.

The V and J genes are TRBV10-3 and TRBJ2-5; 13 bases are a match to TRBD2. This CDR3 is 13 amino acids long. Per the germline V gene, CDR1 is ENHRY and CDR2 is SYGVKD. With 10 bases clipped from V and 5 bases from J, the junction kept 4 bases outside the gene matches. The CDR3 loop reads CATGLAGDETQYF. In DNA form, the CDR3 reads TGTGCCACCGGACTAGCGGGAGATGAGACCCAGTACTTC.

The V gene is TRBV7-6, the J gene TRBJ2-2; the D is unclear. Germline V CDR1 and CDR2: SGHVS, FNYEAQ. V lost 7 bases to trimming and J lost 7 bases, with 10 bases between them. This CDR3 has 12 amino acids. The CDR3 sequence is CASTSRFGELFF. CDR3 in DNA: TGTGCCAGCACTTCCCGTTTCGGGGAGCTGTTTTTT.